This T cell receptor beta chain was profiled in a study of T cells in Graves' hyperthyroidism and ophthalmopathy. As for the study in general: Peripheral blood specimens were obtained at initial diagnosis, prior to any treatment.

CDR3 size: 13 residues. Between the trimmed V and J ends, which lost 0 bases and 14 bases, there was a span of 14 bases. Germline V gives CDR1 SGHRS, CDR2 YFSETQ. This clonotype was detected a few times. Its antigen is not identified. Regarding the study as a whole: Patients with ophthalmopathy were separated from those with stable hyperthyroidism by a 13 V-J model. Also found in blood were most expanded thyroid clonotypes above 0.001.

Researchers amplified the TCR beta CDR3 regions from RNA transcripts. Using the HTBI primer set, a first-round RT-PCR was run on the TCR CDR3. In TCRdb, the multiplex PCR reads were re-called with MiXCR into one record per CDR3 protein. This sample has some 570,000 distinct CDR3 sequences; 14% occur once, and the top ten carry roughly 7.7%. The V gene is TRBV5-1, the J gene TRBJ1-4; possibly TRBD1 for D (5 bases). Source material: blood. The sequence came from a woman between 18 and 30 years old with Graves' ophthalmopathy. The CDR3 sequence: CASSLAGDSPLFF. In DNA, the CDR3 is TGCGCCAGCAGCTTGGCCGGGGACTCCCCCCTGTTTTTT.